Following are 13 T cell receptor beta chains from one sample sequenced in a study of CD8 T cells in Susac syndrome. Random-hexamer reverse transcription was applied to 0.5 to 1 ug RNA. A single record per CDR3 protein comes from TCRdb applying MiXCR to the immunoSEQ multiplex PCR reads. The top ten clones hold 0.13% of a sample with 150,000 to 200,000 distinct CDR3 sequences, around 95% of them seen once. Sequencing was carried out using CD4+ T cells from PBMCs. The source is a human donor in good health.

This clonotype was seen only once. The chain has TRBV15 and TRBJ2-7; 7 bases map to TRBD1. There are 17 residues in the CDR3. After removal of 2 bases from V and 1 base from J, the junction contained 11 bases not matched to a gene. Germline CDR1 is LNHNV and CDR2 is YYDKDF (reference sequence). The CDR3 nucleotides are TGTGCCACCAGCAGAACAAGACAGGGCCCGAGGTCCTACGAGCAGTACTTC. Amino acids: CATSRTRQGPRSYEQYF.

The V and J genes are TRBV20-1 and TRBJ2-5; 13 nucleotides line up with TRBD2. The germline V gene encodes CDR1 DFQATT and CDR2 SNEGSKA (reference sequence). The CDR3 totals 15 residues. The V gene end was trimmed by 6 bases and the J gene end by 5 bases; junction bases not matched to a gene: 9. DNA for the CDR3: TGCAGTGCCCCTCCACTAGCGGGGGGGCGGGAGACCCAGTACTTC. As protein: CSAPPLAGGRETQYF.

This chain uses TRBV19 with TRBJ1-5; 9 bases fit TRBD1. Trimming at V came to 4 bases and at J to 5 bases, leaving 9 bases not matched to a gene. Germline CDR1 is LNHDA and CDR2 is SQIVND (reference sequence). CDR3 length equals 16 residues. This chain's CDR3 is CASSRLGTGLHQPQHF. CDR3 nucleotides: TGTGCCAGTAGTAGACTCGGGACAGGGCTTCATCAGCCCCAGCATTTT.

The CDR3 bases are TGTGCCAGCAGTCCGTGGCCCTCCTACAATGAGCAGTTCTTC. This codes for CASSPWPSYNEQFF. The genes are TRBV7-2 and TRBJ2-1; no definite D call. This CDR3 has 14 residues. With 6 bases removed from V and 0 bases from J, the gap between germline ends came to 9 bases. Germline V gene lookup returns CDR1 SGHTA and CDR2 FQGNSA.

The rearrangement joins TRBV30 to TRBJ2-2; TRBD1 agrees at 9 bases. CDR1 GTSNPN and CDR2 SVGIG come from the germline V gene (reference sequence). The CDR3 sequence is 14 residues long. The CDR3 region is CGIGDRANTGELFF. CDR3 sequence (DNA): TGTGGGATCGGGGACAGGGCGAACACCGGGGAGCTGTTTTTT.

The genes are TRBV9 and TRBJ1-4, with D hard to call. Germline loops: CDR1 SGDLS, CDR2 YYNGEE. Trimming shortened V by 0 bases and J by 6 bases, and 6 bases separated the two germline ends. CDR3 size: 13 residues. This CDR3 reads CASSVDRDEKLFF. DNA of the CDR3: TGTGCCAGCAGCGTAGATCGGGATGAAAAACTGTTTTTT.

J is TRBJ2-7 and V is TRBV29-1; unclear D gene. The CDR3 spans 12 residues. Germline V CDR1 and CDR2: SQVTM, ANQGSEA. Trimming pared 5 bases from V and 6 bases from J, leaving 14 bases between. The CDR3 spells CSVLQPSLEQYF. The CDR3 nucleotides are TGCAGCGTTCTACAACCTTCCCTCGAGCAGTACTTC.

This chain joins TRBV12-3 or TRBV12-4 and TRBJ1-5; D is undetermined. V lost 1 base, J lost 6 bases, and 7 bases lay in between. The length of the CDR3 is 13 residues. The CDR3 loop is CASSLGERQPQHF. The CDR3 bases are TGTGCCAGCAGTTTAGGAGAGCGTCAGCCCCAGCATTTT.

The V call is TRBV6-2 or TRBV6-3, the J call TRBJ2-2, with D perhaps matching TRBD1 or TRBD2 (5 bases each). CDR1 and CDR2 from the germline V gene are MNHEY and SVGEGT. The CDR3 is made up of 14 amino acids. V gave up 4 bases and J gave up 6 bases, with 12 bases separating them. CDR3 residues: CASSLAGRAGELFF. In DNA form, the CDR3 reads TGTGCCAGCAGTTTGGCAGGGCGGGCCGGGGAGCTGTTTTTT.

The chain is built from TRBV6-1 and TRBJ2-4, with TRBD2 identical over 7 bases. The CDR3 loop spans 16 amino acids. The V segment lost 2 bases and the J segment 2 bases; nucleotides outside the gene matches: 6. Germline loops: CDR1 MNHNS, CDR2 SASEGT. The CDR3 DNA reads TGTGCCAGCAGTGAATTCGGGGGAGGGACCAAAAACATTCAGTACTTC. Its translation: CASSEFGGGTKNIQYF.

V usage is TRBV4-1 and J usage is TRBJ1-4; 11 bases agree with TRBD1. Germline values: CDR1 MGHRA, CDR2 YSYEKL. Trimming at V came to 4 bases and at J to 5 bases, leaving 3 bases not matched to a gene. The CDR3 has 15 residues. The CDR3: CASSRGTGGNEKLFF. The CDR3 region has the DNA TGCGCCAGCAGCCGTGGGACAGGGGGAAATGAAAAACTGTTTTTT.

The genes are TRBV7-2 and TRBJ2-5; TRBD2 matches at 8 bases. This CDR3 contains 14 residues. With 7 bases clipped from V and 1 base from J, the junction kept 5 bases outside the gene matches. The germline CDR1 and CDR2 sequences are SGHTA and FQGNSA. The CDR3 here is CASKLSGVQETQYF. The CDR3 DNA reads TGTGCCAGCAAGCTTAGCGGGGTCCAAGAGACCCAGTACTTC.

The chain uses TRBV6-6 and TRBJ1-2, with 9 bases aligning to TRBD1. The CDR3 is made up of 14 amino acids. In germline, CDR1 is MNHNY, CDR2 SVGAGI (reference sequence). Unmatched junction bases numbered 6, after V lost 8 bases and J lost 2 bases. Here the CDR3 reads CASHPGQGNYGYTF. In DNA, the CDR3 is TGTGCCAGCCATCCGGGACAGGGAAACTATGGCTACACCTTC.